This T cell receptor beta chain was found in a study of blood T cell repertoires in COVID-19. Study background: Both acute and convalescent COVID-19 samples were obtained from the United States, Italy and Spain. The analysed material was cDNA or gDNA that came from T cells, B-cell-depleted T cells, or PBMCs.

Per the study methods: Estimation of nucleated cell counts was performed using reference gene primer amplification. Sequencing used immunoSEQ multiplex PCR; TCRdb keeps in-frame clones, though not all of them. D and trimming come from the DNA, and the V and J calls and clone size come from that table. The repertoire holds around 250,000 clones, with around 86% as singletons. Trimming took off 2 bases at V and 0 bases at J, with 15 bases between the two ends. Germline CDR1 and CDR2: SGHRS and YFSETQ. This CDR3 is built from 17 residues. The chain is built from TRBV5-1 and TRBJ1-3; tentatively, D is TRBD1 (6 bases). The sequenced sample was peripheral blood. The TCR sequence derives from a young man who had recovered from COVID-19. The CDR3 reads CASSLSQGLSSGNTIYF. In DNA, the CDR3 is TGCGCCAGCAGCTTATCACAGGGTCTGAGCTCTGGAAACACCATATATTTT.